One and the same sample provided the 27 T cell receptor beta chains below, sequenced in a study of OX40 agonist ivuxolimab in advanced cancers. Only in-frame clones appear in the TCRdb table, and some are missing; sequencing was by immunoSEQ multiplex PCR. Of tens of thousands of clones in the sample, more than 65% are singletons; the top ten hold less than 4%. The material was CD4+ or CD8+ T cells sorted from blood, obtained in a trial of the OX40 agonist ivuxolimab. These TCRs come from an adult with an advanced solid tumor such as melanoma, head and neck, liver or kidney cancer.

The V gene is TRBV7-2, the J gene TRBJ1-4; D is uncertain. V was clipped by 2 bases and J by 7 bases, with 5 bases between them. Germline lookup yields CDR1 SGHTA and CDR2 FQGNSA. The CDR3 is made up of 12 amino acids. The CDR3 nucleotides are TGTGCCAGCAGCTTATCCGGTGAAAAACTGTTTTTT. As protein: CASSLSGEKLFF.

This chain uses TRBV27 with TRBJ1-2, with TRBD1 as a possible D gene (5 bases). Germline V gene data show CDR1 as MNHEY and CDR2 as SMNVEV (reference sequence). V was clipped by 7 bases and J by 4 bases, with 19 bases between them. The CDR3 extends over 15 amino acids. The CDR3 nucleotides read TGTGCCAGCAATAAGGACCCTTGGGGCGGCTATGGCTACACCTTC. Translation gives CASNKDPWGGYGYTF.

V is TRBV19 and J is TRBJ1-2, with 9 bases aligning to TRBD1. Germline assignment: CDR1 LNHDA and CDR2 SQIVND (reference sequence). This CDR3 has 14 amino acids. V shed 7 bases and J 5 bases; nucleotides not matched to a gene: 8. CDR3 sequence reads: CASTLDRGEYGYTF. CDR3 nucleotides: TGTGCCAGTACCCTAGACAGGGGGGAATATGGCTACACCTTC.

In its sample, this clone was seen once. The CDR3 DNA follows: TGTGCCAGCAGCTTAGGGACTAGCGGGGGCTGGCACACAGATACGCAGTATTTT. It specifies CASSLGTSGGWHTDTQYF. The chain combines TRBV7-2 with TRBJ2-3; 13 bases match TRBD2. The CDR3 has 18 residues. Germline-derived CDR1 and CDR2 are SGHTA and FQGNSA. With V trimmed by 1 base and J by 2 bases, 6 bases remained unmatched.

This clone was seen just once. This rearrangement joins TRBV6-7 to TRBJ1-6; D remains ambiguous. TRBV6-7 is treated as an ORF (open reading frame) with a function not yet certain. The germline V and J ends were trimmed by 2 bases and 7 bases, with 3 bases remaining between them. The length of the CDR3 is 12 residues. The CDR3 reads CASSYPNSPLHF. In DNA, the CDR3 is TGTGCCAGCAGTTACCCAAATTCACCCCTCCACTTT.

The chain uses TRBV7-8 and TRBJ2-1, with D uncertain. Germline CDR1 is SGHVS and CDR2 is FQNEAQ. The CDR3 runs to 15 residues. The V gene lost 4 bases and the J gene lost 0 bases, with 10 bases spanning the gap. The CDR3 coding sequence is TGTGCCAGCAGCTCCCCATCCGGCTCCTACAATGAGCAGTTCTTC. Its translation is CASSSPSGSYNEQFF.

The rearrangement links TRBV4-2 to TRBJ2-1, with 10 bases that match TRBD2. Germline V gives CDR1 LGHNA, CDR2 YNFKEQ. V dropped 3 bases and J dropped 4; count of bases not matched to a gene: 9. CDR3 length equals 17 residues. CDR3 nucleotides: TGTGCCAGCAGCCAGGGAGCCGGAGCGGGGGGGTACAATGAGCAGTTCTTC. Encoded protein: CASSQGAGAGGYNEQFF.

This chain links TRBV6-1 with TRBJ2-7; 7 bases match TRBD1. Germline loops: CDR1 MNHNS, CDR2 SASEGT. The CDR3 contains 14 residues. The J segment lost 0 bases and the V segment lost 8 bases, leaving 7 bases of the junction unmatched. The CDR3 here is CASLRDSDSYEQYF. As DNA, the CDR3 is TGTGCCAGCCTCCGGGACAGCGACTCCTACGAGCAGTACTTC.

This clone came up a few times. This chain connects TRBV9 to TRBJ2-3; 8 nucleotides align to TRBD2. Per the germline V gene, CDR1 is SGDLS and CDR2 is YYNGEE. There are 17 residues in the CDR3. The ends lost 0 bases at V and 6 bases at J; junction bases unmatched: 12. CDR3 loop: CASSVGIAGRTRDTQYF. CDR3 coding DNA: TGTGCCAGCAGCGTAGGGATAGCGGGACGCACGCGGGATACGCAGTATTTT.

The chain combines TRBV5-4 with TRBJ1-6; 7 bases match TRBD1. V lost 4 bases to trimming and J lost 6 bases; unmatched junction nucleotides: 4. This CDR3 contains 14 residues. Germline loops: CDR1 SGHNT, CDR2 YYREEE (reference sequence). As DNA, the CDR3 is TGTGCCAGCAGCCGCCGGGACAGTAATTCACCCCTCCACTTT. Protein product: CASSRRDSNSPLHF.

The chain uses TRBV5-1 and TRBJ1-1; the D is unclear. CDR1 and CDR2 (germline): SGHRS, YFSETQ. The length of the CDR3 is 15 residues. The V gene lost 5 bases and the J gene lost 0 bases, with 14 bases spanning the gap. The CDR3 loop reads CASRESVLMNTEAFF. The DNA of the CDR3 is TGCGCCAGCAGGGAGTCGGTCCTCATGAACACTGAAGCTTTCTTT.

The V call is TRBV7-2, the J call TRBJ1-5, with 7 bases aligning to TRBD1. In germline, CDR1 is SGHTA, CDR2 FQGNSA. The CDR3 is made up of 16 amino acids. Trimming removed 4 bases from V and 0 bases from J; junction bases left unmatched: 6. The CDR3: CASSYHRGHSNQPQHF. DNA of the CDR3: TGTGCCAGCAGCTACCACAGGGGACATAGCAATCAGCCCCAGCATTTT.

This rearrangement joins TRBV5-6 to TRBJ2-5, with no clear D. This CDR3 has 14 residues. V lost 4 bases and J 5 bases, leaving 15 bases between the germline ends. In germline, CDR1 is SGHDT, CDR2 YYEEEE. CDR3 amino acids: CASSHSGPGETQYF. CDR3 DNA sequence: TGTGCCAGCAGCCATTCCGGGCCTGGGGAGACCCAGTACTTC.

With respect to this clone: Compared with germline, one end of the junction differs, possibly owing to a read error. This rearrangement joins TRBV19 to TRBJ2-6, with 12 nucleotides matching TRBD2. The CDR3 runs 16 residues. Germline-derived CDR1 and CDR2 are LNHDA and SQIVND (reference sequence). The CDR3 bases are TGTGCCAGTAACCTAGCGGGGGGGCCTGGGACCAACGTCCTGACTTTC. Translated, it gives CASNLAGGPGTNVLTF.

The chain has TRBV11-2 and TRBJ2-5; D not certain. The germline CDR1 and CDR2 sequences are SGHAT and FQNNGV. This CDR3 is built from 14 residues. Trimming pared 6 bases from V and 7 bases from J, leaving 18 bases between. The CDR3 coding sequence is TGTGCCAGCAGTCATCGGGCCAGCACCTGGACCCAGTACTTC. Its translation: CASSHRASTWTQYF.

The chain uses TRBV6-1 and TRBJ1-5, with D uncertain. V lost 3 bases, J lost 3 bases, and 12 bases lay in between. CDR3 length: 15 amino acids. Germline V CDR1 and CDR2: MNHNS, SASEGT. DNA of the CDR3: TGTGCCAGCAGTGAGACCCCGTCTCCCAATCAGCCCCAGCATTTT. The encoded protein is CASSETPSPNQPQHF.

The chain joins TRBV4-1 to TRBJ1-5; TRBD1 agrees at 8 bases. With 3 bases clipped from V and 6 bases from J, the junction kept 7 bases outside the gene matches. Germline CDR1 reads MGHRA; CDR2 reads YSYEKL. This CDR3 comprises 15 residues. CDR3: CASSQATGGVQPQHF. The DNA for the CDR3 is TGCGCCAGCAGCCAGGCCACAGGGGGGGTTCAGCCCCAGCATTTT.

The chain joins TRBV6-1 to TRBJ2-2, with TRBD1 matching over 8 bases. Germline loops: CDR1 MNHNS, CDR2 SASEGT. The CDR3 has 16 residues. Germline trimming cut 4 bases from V and 0 bases from J; bases unmatched to any gene: 4. The CDR3 loop reads CASSGRGHTNTGELFF. The CDR3 region has the DNA TGTGCCAGCAGTGGCAGGGGGCATACGAACACCGGGGAGCTGTTTTTT.

The rearrangement links TRBV29-1 to TRBJ1-3; no definite D call. CDR1 and CDR2 (germline): SQVTM, ANQGSEA. The CDR3 spans 12 residues. V gave up 4 bases and J gave up 3 bases, with 7 bases separating them. The CDR3 sequence: CSVGFFGNTIYF. CDR3 nucleotides: TGCAGCGTTGGGTTCTTTGGAAACACCATATATTTT.

V gene TRBV2 combines with J gene TRBJ1-4; D is unresolved. The V gene's germline CDR1 is SNHLY and CDR2 FYNNEI. The V end lost 2 bases, the J end lost 10 bases, and 17 bases lay between the germline ends. CDR3 length: 15 residues. The CDR3 loop is CASSEPVGAPGKLFF. CDR3 DNA sequence: TGTGCCAGCAGTGAACCAGTGGGAGCACCGGGAAAACTGTTTTTT.

V usage is TRBV15 and J usage is TRBJ1-1; 8 bases are shared with TRBD1. Germline-derived CDR1 and CDR2 are LNHNV and YYDKDF (reference sequence). The V gene end was trimmed by 0 bases and the J gene end by 10 bases; junction bases not matched to a gene: 10. CDR3 length: 15 amino acids. The CDR3 DNA reads TGTGCCACCAGCAGAGATCGGGACAGGCCCTTTGGAGCTTTCTTT. Translating it yields CATSRDRDRPFGAFF.

The chain is built from TRBV4-1 and TRBJ2-7; 9 nucleotides line up with TRBD1. Germline V gives CDR1 MGHRA, CDR2 YSYEKL. Unmatched junction bases numbered 1, after V lost 0 bases and J lost 1 base. There are 15 residues in the CDR3. Here the CDR3 DNA reads TGCGCCAGCAGCCAAGAGGGACAGGGATCCTACGAGCAGTACTTC. Translated, it gives CASSQEGQGSYEQYF.

CDR3 loop: CASSRGGRDTQYF. The CDR3 DNA reads as TGTGCCAGCAGTCGGGGGGGGCGAGATACGCAGTATTTT. The chain combines TRBV6-5 with TRBJ2-3; 8 bases agree with TRBD2. The trim removed 5 bases at V and 5 bases at J, leaving 3 bases unmatched. Germline V lookup: CDR1 MNHEY, CDR2 SVGAGI. The CDR3 extends over 13 amino acids.

The chain carries TRBV5-1 and TRBJ2-3; 8 positions agree with TRBD1. This CDR3 contains 17 residues. Germline CDR1 is SGHRS and CDR2 is YFSETQ. The J segment lost 1 base and the V segment lost 1 base, leaving 8 bases of the junction unmatched. CDR3 coding DNA: TGCGCCAGCAGCTTGTGGGGGACAGGCCAACGCACAGATACGCAGTATTTT. The encoded protein is CASSLWGTGQRTDTQYF.

This clone was detected only a few times. Distinct nucleotide sequences in the sample also encode this CDR3. The CDR3 here is CASSLGQGAIGEAFF. CDR3 DNA sequence: TGTGCCAGCAGCTTAGGACAGGGGGCGATCGGGGAAGCTTTCTTT. The chain recombines TRBV7-9 with TRBJ1-1; 10 bases are shared with TRBD1. The CDR3 loop spans 15 amino acids. Losses at the gene ends were 1 base for V and 8 bases for J; bases not matched to a gene: 7. Germline CDR1 SEHNR, CDR2 FQNEAQ (reference sequence).

The V call is TRBV6-1, the J call TRBJ2-7, with unresolved D. This CDR3 spans 11 amino acids. Trimming stripped 4 bases from V and 4 bases from J, with 5 bases between. Germline V gives CDR1 MNHNS, CDR2 SASEGT. The CDR3 DNA reads as TGTGCCAGCAGTGGGTTGTACGAGCAGTACTTC. Protein: CASSGLYEQYF.

Only one count was recorded for this clone. This chain joins TRBV18 and TRBJ1-1; D unresolved. With 2 bases removed from V and 0 bases from J, the gap between germline ends came to 4 bases. CDR1 is KGHSH, CDR2 LQKENI, per germline. This CDR3 has 13 amino acids. CDR3 residues: CASSPKMNTEAFF. CDR3 in DNA: TGTGCCAGCTCACCAAAGATGAACACTGAAGCTTTCTTT.